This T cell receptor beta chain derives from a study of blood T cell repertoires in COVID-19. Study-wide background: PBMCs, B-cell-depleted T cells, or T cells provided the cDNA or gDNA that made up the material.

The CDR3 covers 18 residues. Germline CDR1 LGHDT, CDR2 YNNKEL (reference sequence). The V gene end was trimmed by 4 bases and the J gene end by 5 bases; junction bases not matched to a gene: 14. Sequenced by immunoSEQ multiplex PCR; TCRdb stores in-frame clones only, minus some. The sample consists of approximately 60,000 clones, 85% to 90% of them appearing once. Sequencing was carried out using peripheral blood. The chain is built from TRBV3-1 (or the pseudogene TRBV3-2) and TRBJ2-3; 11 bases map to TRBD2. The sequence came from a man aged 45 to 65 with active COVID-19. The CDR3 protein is CASSLPLAGGRSGDTQYF. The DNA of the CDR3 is TGTGCCAGCAGCCTTCCCTTAGCGGGAGGGCGGTCGGGAGATACGCAGTATTTT.